This T cell receptor (beta chain) was identified during a study of OX40 agonist ivuxolimab in advanced cancers. Measured with immunoSEQ multiplex PCR; TCRdb has only the in-frame clones, and not every one. The sample consists of about 66,000 clones, roughly 84% of them appearing once. V lost 5 bases and J 5 bases, leaving 15 bases between the germline ends. Germline lookup yields CDR1 KGHSH and CDR2 LQKENI. The CDR3 spans 14 residues. This receptor was identified in an adult with an advanced solid tumor such as melanoma, head and neck, liver or kidney cancer. Material: CD4+ or CD8+ T cells sorted from blood, obtained in a trial of the OX40 agonist ivuxolimab. The rearrangement joins TRBV18 to TRBJ2-5; tentatively, D is TRBD1 (6 bases). The CDR3 region is CASSSTGQGETQYF. The CDR3 region has the DNA TGTGCCAGCTCATCCACCGGCCAGGGGGAGACCCAGTACTTC.